Each of the 24 T cell receptor beta chains below was sequenced from the same sample in a study of shared clonotypes between healthy human individuals. Clones were read by immunoSEQ multiplex PCR, and TCRdb kept only the in-frame ones, dropping some. The sample contains about half a million clones, 60% to 80% of which appear only once. Sample: PBMCs. The receptor set was obtained from a middle-aged woman in good health. Some clones in this sample may be carry-over from other donors' samples.

V gene TRBV30 combines with J gene TRBJ1-6; D not resolved. With 0 bases removed from V and 7 bases from J, the gap between germline ends came to 13 bases. Looked up from germline, CDR1 is GTSNPN and CDR2 is SVGIG (reference sequence). The CDR3 spans 15 residues. CDR3 region: CAWSVLQVGNSPLHF. The CDR3 nucleotides read TGTGCCTGGAGTGTACTGCAGGTCGGGAATTCACCCCTCCACTTT. The variable domain in full, completed from reference TRBV30 and TRBJ1-6, reads SQTIHQWPATLVQPVGSPLSLECTVEGTSNPNLYWYRQAAGRGLQLLFYSVGIGQISSEVPQNLSASRPQDRQFILSSKKLLLSDSGFYLCAWSVLQVGNSPLHFGNGTRLTVT.

This chain links TRBV28 with TRBJ2-1, with 11 bases matching TRBD2. V lost 6 bases and J lost 7; bases outside the gene matches: 8. Germline CDR1 and CDR2: MDHEN and SYDVKM. The length of the CDR3 is 15 residues. The CDR3 DNA sequence: TGTGCCAGCAGCCCACTAGCGGGAGAACGGAATGAGCAGTTCTTC. It translates to CASSPLAGERNEQFF.

This chain uses TRBV5-1 with TRBJ2-3, with 9 bases fitting TRBD2. Germline loops: CDR1 SGHRS, CDR2 YFSETQ. After removal of 0 bases from V and 6 bases from J, the junction contained 8 bases not matched to a gene. CDR3 size: 16 residues. Here the CDR3 reads CASSLGFLAGTDTQYF. CDR3 bases: TGCGCCAGCAGCTTGGGATTTCTAGCGGGGACCGATACGCAGTATTTT.

This sequence joins TRBV18 and TRBJ1-4; 9 nucleotides line up with TRBD1. Germline V lookup: CDR1 KGHSH, CDR2 LQKENI. V shed 8 bases, J shed 6 bases, and the junction held 10 bases outside the gene matches. The CDR3 sequence is 15 residues long. DNA of the CDR3: TGTGCCAGCACCTATACAGGGGGCGAAGATGAAAAACTGTTTTTT. Its translation: CASTYTGGEDEKLFF.

In its sample, this clone was seen many times. V usage is TRBV30 and J usage is TRBJ1-2; the D is unclear. CDR1 GTSNPN and CDR2 SVGIG come from the germline V gene (reference sequence). Deletions cut 4 bases from V and 0 bases from J, with 9 bases between. The CDR3 extends over 13 amino acids. The CDR3 nucleotides read TGTGCCTGGATTGGGAGTCCTAACTATGGCTACACCTTC. It encodes CAWIGSPNYGYTF.

The chain uses TRBV10-3 and TRBJ1-2; 11 bases agree with TRBD1. CDR3 length: 14 amino acids. J gave up 6 bases and V 4 bases, and 4 bases lay outside the gene matches. CDR1 is ENHRY and CDR2 is SYGVKD in the germline V gene. CDR3 DNA sequence: TGTGCCATCAGTGCGGGACAGGGGGTACATGGCTACACCTTC. This encodes CAISAGQGVHGYTF.

This chain links TRBV28 with TRBJ2-7; tentatively, D is TRBD1 (5 bases). Trimming removed 8 bases at V and 8 bases at J, with 16 bases between. Germline-derived CDR1 and CDR2 are MDHEN and SYDVKM. This CDR3 region has 12 residues. The CDR3 here is CASRELQAQQYF. CDR3 in DNA: TGTGCCAGCCGTGAGCTACAGGCGCAGCAGTACTTC.

V and J are TRBV7-2 and TRBJ2-7; D is tentatively TRBD1 or TRBD2 (5 bases each). Trimming removed 4 bases from V and 3 bases from J, with 22 bases in between. The CDR3 length is 17 residues. The V gene's germline CDR1 is SGHTA and CDR2 FQGNSA. This CDR3 is CASSSRENRDGHYEQYF. CDR3 nucleotide sequence: TGTGCCAGCAGCTCCCGAGAAAACCGGGACGGGCACTACGAGCAGTACTTC.

The J gene is TRBJ2-7, the V gene TRBV29-1; D uncertain. V was cut by 4 bases and J by 6 bases, with 10 bases left in between. Germline V gene sequence: CDR1 SQVTM, CDR2 ANQGSEA. There are 11 residues in the CDR3. This chain's CDR3 is CSVVADAEQYF. CDR3 sequence (DNA): TGCAGCGTTGTAGCCGATGCCGAGCAGTACTTC.

Note on this clone: A far larger clone is off by one base, so a read error is likely. This CDR3 is also generated by other DNA sequences in the sample. V is TRBV19 and J is TRBJ1-5, with unresolved D. V was shortened by 5 bases and J by 7 bases, with 12 bases between the two germline ends. CDR3 length: 13 residues. Germline-derived CDR1 and CDR2 are LNHDA and SQIVND (reference sequence). Here the CDR3 reads CASSEVRGQPQHF. Here the CDR3 DNA reads TGTGCCAGTAGTGAGGTCAGAGGGCAGCCCCAGCATTTT.

The chain has TRBV10-1 and TRBJ2-1; D might be TRBD1 or TRBD2, each matching 7 bases. CDR1 is WNHNN, CDR2 SYGVQD, per germline (reference sequence). The CDR3 loop spans 13 amino acids. V lost 6 bases to trimming and J lost 9 bases, with 15 bases between them. Written as DNA, the CDR3 is TGCGCCAGCAGCCCTGACAGGGAGGGTGAGCAGTTCTTC. This sequence encodes CASSPDREGEQFF.

The rearrangement uses TRBV18 and TRBJ2-1; D is uncertain. This CDR3 contains 12 residues. Trimming cost V 3 bases and J 10 bases, with 10 bases left between them. The germline V gene encodes CDR1 KGHSH and CDR2 LQKENI. The CDR3 DNA reads TGTGCCAGCTCACCTCCGACTCTGGAGCAGTTCTTC. This codes for CASSPPTLEQFF.

The chain combines TRBV11-2 with TRBJ2-3; tentative D call: TRBD2 (6 bases). The ends were cut back, 0 bases at V and 4 bases at J, with 14 bases in the middle. This CDR3 has 16 amino acids. The germline CDR1 and CDR2 sequences are SGHAT and FQNNGV. CDR3: CASSLEGGGWADTQYF. The CDR3 nucleotides are TGTGCCAGCAGCTTAGAGGGGGGAGGCTGGGCAGATACGCAGTATTTT.

This clone was observed a handful of times. The CDR3 nucleotides read TGTGCCAGCAGCTTAGGCGGACAGGGGAATCAGCCCCAGCATTTT. Translation: CASSLGGQGNQPQHF. V gene TRBV7-8 combines with J gene TRBJ1-5; 9 nucleotides match TRBD1. Trimming took 1 base from V and 4 from J; bases not matched to a gene: 2. This CDR3 region has 15 residues. Germline-derived CDR1 and CDR2 are SGHVS and FQNEAQ.

The CDR3 DNA sequence: TGTGCCAGCAGCTCTCTCCCTAAAGACCCGGGAGGGCCAAATGAGCAGTTCTTC. Residues: CASSSLPKDPGGPNEQFF. The chain recombines TRBV7-3 with TRBJ2-1; 8 nucleotides agree with TRBD2. The CDR3 has 18 residues. The V gene end was trimmed by 4 bases and the J gene end by 7 bases; junction bases not matched to a gene: 18. Germline-derived CDR1 and CDR2 are SGHTA and FQGTGA.

The chain uses TRBV28 and TRBJ2-7; perhaps TRBD2 as D (5 bases). Germline V gene lookup returns CDR1 MDHEN and CDR2 SYDVKM. The CDR3 is made up of 16 amino acids. V gave up 5 bases and J gave up 2 bases, with 19 bases separating them. The CDR3, as DNA: TGTGCCAGCAGTACCTCCGGTTGGGAGCTAACCTACGAGCAGTACTTC. This gives the protein CASSTSGWELTYEQYF.

A note on this clone: A far bigger clonotype differs at one base, so this is likely a read error. The sample holds other DNA sequences that translate to the same CDR3. The gene calls are TRBV30 and TRBJ1-2; a possible D gene is TRBD1 (6 bases). This CDR3 comprises 13 residues. Germline V gives CDR1 GTSNPN, CDR2 SVGIG (reference sequence). The CDR3 region has the DNA TGCGCCTGGAGTCCCAGGGGAACGGATGGCTACACCTTC. This gives the protein CAWSPRGTDGYTF.

V is TRBV28 and J is TRBJ2-5; D is unclear. CDR3 size: 13 residues. The germline V gene encodes CDR1 MDHEN and CDR2 SYDVKM. Trimming took off 7 bases at V and 4 bases at J, with 13 bases between the two ends. The CDR3 loop is CASTTAMRETQYF. The DNA for the CDR3 is TGTGCCAGCACCACCGCAATGAGAGAGACCCAGTACTTC.

This rearrangement joins TRBV18 to TRBJ1-2; TRBD1 matches at 8 bases. CDR1 and CDR2 from the germline V gene are KGHSH and LQKENI. The CDR3 has 13 amino acids. With V trimmed by 3 bases and J by 7 bases, 4 bases remained unmatched. In DNA, the CDR3 is TGTGCCAGCTCACCGGCAGGGGGCCTTGGCTACACCTTC. Protein sequence: CASSPAGGLGYTF.

On this clone: This probably arose from a read error, given a far larger clone one base away. The rearrangement joins TRBV7-8 to TRBJ2-5; possibly TRBD2 for D (6 bases). V lost 8 bases and J 4 bases, leaving 17 bases between the germline ends. CDR1 is SGHVS and CDR2 is FQNEAQ in the germline V gene. The CDR3 consists of 14 residues. CDR3 protein: CASGPGGAGETQYF. The DNA for the CDR3 is TGTGCCAGCGGCCCCGGCGGGGCGGGAGAGACCCAGTACTTC.

The rearrangement links TRBV18 to TRBJ2-7; 11 bases map to TRBD2. This CDR3 contains 15 residues. Trimming removed 2 bases from V and 3 bases from J; junction bases left unmatched: 3. Germline V gives CDR1 KGHSH, CDR2 LQKENI. The CDR3 DNA sequence: TGTGCCAGCTCACCAGGACTAGCGGGTATCTACGAGCAGTACTTC. Translating gives CASSPGLAGIYEQYF. The full variable domain, completed using reference TRBV18 and TRBJ2-7, is NAGVMQNPRHLVRRRGQEARLRCSPMKGHSHVYWYRQLPEEGLKFMVYLQKENIIDESGMPKERFSAEFPKEGPSILRIQQVVRGDSAAYFCASSPGLAGIYEQYFGPGTRLTVT.

The genes are TRBV27 and TRBJ1-2; D might be TRBD1 (5 bases). CDR1 and CDR2 (germline): MNHEY, SMNVEV (reference sequence). There are 13 residues in the CDR3. Trimming shortened V by 4 bases and J by 4 bases, and 10 bases separated the two germline ends. CDR3 sequence: CASSSGTFYGYTF. DNA for the CDR3: TGTGCCAGCAGTTCCGGGACTTTCTATGGCTACACCTTC.

The chain links TRBV28 to TRBJ1-1; D perhaps matches TRBD1 (6 bases). The CDR3 length is 16 residues. Germline CDR1 reads MDHEN; CDR2 reads SYDVKM. Trimming shortened V by 5 bases and J by 4 bases, and 20 bases separated the two germline ends. This CDR3 reads CASSPPQGSGTTEAFF. The CDR3 nucleotides are TGTGCCAGCAGTCCTCCACAGGGATCTGGTACCACTGAAGCTTTCTTT.

The genes are TRBV28 and TRBJ1-1; 7 nucleotides match TRBD1. Germline V gene lookup returns CDR1 MDHEN and CDR2 SYDVKM. With 5 bases clipped from V and 6 bases from J, the junction kept 18 bases outside the gene matches. The CDR3 covers 17 residues. In nucleotides, the CDR3 is TGTGCCAGCAGTCTTCTTCAGGGGGGAGCTTGGGCGGCTGAAGCTTTCTTT. Translation gives CASSLLQGGAWAAEAFF.